Below, 28 T cell receptor beta chains from the same sample are listed, as sequenced in a study of blood T cell repertoires in COVID-19. Libraries were prepared by immunoSEQ multiplex PCR; TCRdb keeps only in-frame clonotypes and omits some of them. The sample has 190,000 or so clones, about 87% seen once; the top ten hold approximately 1.1%. Sequenced material: PBMCs or T cells enriched from blood (not recorded which). The receptors derive from a man aged 25 to 40 who had recovered from COVID-19.

The chain has TRBV19 and TRBJ1-5; maybe TRBD1 (6 bases). Germline-derived CDR1 and CDR2 are LNHDA and SQIVND (reference sequence). Trimming left V 7 bases short and J 2 bases short, with 15 bases between. CDR3 length equals 15 residues. In DNA, the CDR3 is TGTGCCAGTAATCAGGGGCTAGTTGGCAATCAGCCCCAGCATTTT. Protein: CASNQGLVGNQPQHF.

This clone appeared once. The chain couples TRBV28 to TRBJ1-2; D is unclear. Germline V gene data show CDR1 as MDHEN and CDR2 as SYDVKM. V lost 3 bases, J lost 4 bases, and 12 bases lay in between. This CDR3 region has 14 residues. In nucleotides, the CDR3 is TGTGCCAGCAGTTTTCCAACAGAATCCTATGGCTACACCTTC. It yields the protein CASSFPTESYGYTF.

This clone occurred once. The genes are TRBV6-5 and TRBJ1-2, with 8 bases that match TRBD1. The V segment lost 0 bases and the J segment 7 bases; nucleotides outside the gene matches: 10. Germline CDR1 and CDR2: MNHEY and SVGAGI. The CDR3 consists of 16 residues. The CDR3 protein is CASSYSSGQGAVGYTF. As DNA, the CDR3 is TGTGCCAGCAGTTACTCGTCGGGTCAGGGGGCGGTTGGCTACACCTTC.

This clone was seen only once. The V gene is TRBV15, the J gene TRBJ2-5, with TRBD2 matching over 11 bases. Germline CDR1 is LNHNV and CDR2 is YYDKDF (reference sequence). V shed 0 bases and J 5 bases; nucleotides not matched to a gene: 20. The CDR3 is 21 residues long. CDR3 amino acids: CATSRDIPLTSGSLGGETQYF. The CDR3 region has the DNA TGTGCCACCAGCAGAGATATCCCTCTTACTAGCGGGAGCCTTGGGGGGGAGACCCAGTACTTC.

The chain's CDR3 is CASSSSTVNYGYTF. The CDR3 DNA is TGTGCCAGCAGCTCTAGTACGGTTAACTATGGCTACACCTTC. The genes are TRBV11-2 and TRBJ1-2; D call uncertain. Germline CDR1 and CDR2: SGHAT and FQNNGV. The CDR3 loop spans 14 amino acids. Trimming cost V 4 bases and J 1 base, with 10 bases left between them.

The count of this clone is one. The chain combines TRBV13 with TRBJ2-5; D ambiguous. The germline V and J ends were trimmed by 0 bases and 3 bases, with 8 bases remaining between them. This CDR3 has 14 residues. Germline assignment: CDR1 PRHDT and CDR2 FYEKMQ (reference sequence). As DNA, the CDR3 is TGTGCCAGCAGCTTAGGCCGTCTCGAAGAGACCCAGTACTTC. Translated, it gives CASSLGRLEETQYF.

The rearrangement joins TRBV30 to TRBJ1-5, with TRBD1 matching 7 bases. In germline, CDR1 is GTSNPN, CDR2 SVGIG (reference sequence). Unmatched junction bases numbered 3, after V lost 1 base and J lost 6 bases. This CDR3 region has 13 residues. The CDR3 reads CAWSERGPQPQHF. CDR3 nucleotides: TGTGCCTGGAGTGAGAGGGGGCCTCAGCCCCAGCATTTT.

V and J are TRBV4-2 and TRBJ2-5; the D gene is possibly TRBD2 (6 bases). CDR3 length equals 15 residues. Germline-derived CDR1 and CDR2 are LGHNA and YNFKEQ. V lost 1 base to trimming and J lost 5 bases, with 14 bases between them. For the CDR3, the DNA is TGTGCCAGCAGCCAAGGCGGATCGGGGGAGGAGACCCAGTACTTC. Translated, it gives CASSQGGSGEETQYF.

The V call is TRBV30, the J call TRBJ2-3; TRBD1 aligns across 7 bases. Per germline, CDR1 GTSNPN and CDR2 SVGIG (reference sequence). The CDR3 has 15 residues. Trimming removed 2 bases from V and 2 bases from J; junction bases left unmatched: 7. Written as DNA, the CDR3 is TGTGCCTGGAGTCAAAAACAGGGGTTCACAGATACGCAGTATTTT. Protein: CAWSQKQGFTDTQYF.

V usage is TRBV24-1 and J usage is TRBJ1-1, with 7 bases matching TRBD1. V was clipped by 3 bases and J by 0 bases; unmatched bases: 6. This CDR3 is 16 amino acids long. CDR1 is KGHDR and CDR2 is SFDVKD in the germline V gene. DNA of the CDR3: TGTGCCACCAGTGATCGGGCAGGGGGAATGAACACTGAAGCTTTCTTT. It codes for CATSDRAGGMNTEAFF.

This chain links TRBV4-1 with TRBJ2-7; 8 nucleotides line up with TRBD1. The CDR3 runs 14 residues. Germline V lookup: CDR1 MGHRA, CDR2 YSYEKL. J lost 4 bases, V lost 4 bases, and 6 bases had no gene match. The CDR3 protein is CASSPQGARYEQYF. CDR3 in DNA: TGCGCCAGCAGCCCGCAGGGGGCGCGGTACGAGCAGTACTTC.

The gene calls are TRBV28 and TRBJ2-3, with D perhaps matching TRBD1 (6 bases). Germline lookup yields CDR1 MDHEN and CDR2 SYDVKM. The CDR3 loop spans 15 amino acids. The germline V and J ends were trimmed by 5 bases and 3 bases, with 15 bases remaining between them. The CDR3 DNA sequence: TGTGCCAGCAGTACCCACCATGGACAGACAGATACGCAGTATTTT. It yields the protein CASSTHHGQTDTQYF. Complete variable domain (other parts from reference TRBV28 and TRBJ2-3): DVKVTQSSRYLVKRTGEKVFLECVQDMDHENMFWYRQDPGLGLRLIYFSYDVKMKEKGDIPEGYSVSREKKERFSLILESASTNQTSMYLCASSTHHGQTDTQYFGPGTRLTVL.

The chain uses TRBV6-5 and TRBJ2-5; TRBD1 is a possible D gene (6 bases). Trimming pared 4 bases from V and 2 bases from J, leaving 17 bases between. The length of the CDR3 is 16 residues. Germline V gives CDR1 MNHEY, CDR2 SVGAGI. This CDR3 is CASSSYRDTSQETQYF. The CDR3 DNA reads TGTGCCAGCAGTTCATACAGGGACACCTCACAAGAGACCCAGTACTTC.

The gene calls are TRBV3-1 (or the pseudogene TRBV3-2) and TRBJ2-7; 7 bases line up with TRBD1. After removal of 4 bases from V and 5 bases from J, the junction contained 11 bases not matched to a gene. From germline, CDR1 is LGHDT and CDR2 YNNKEL (reference sequence). The CDR3 loop spans 15 amino acids. CDR3 coding DNA: TGTGCCAGCAGCCCAAGAGCCTTAGGGGGCGACGAGCAGTACTTC. It codes for CASSPRALGGDEQYF.

The chain links TRBV12-3 or TRBV12-4 to TRBJ1-2; 8 bases are a match to TRBD1. V shed 5 bases and J 8 bases; nucleotides not matched to a gene: 4. The CDR3 contains 12 residues. The CDR3 DNA reads TGTGCCAGCAGTCCTGGACAGGGAGGCTACACCTTC. It translates to CASSPGQGGYTF.

The gene calls are TRBV6-6 and TRBJ1-5, with D possibly matching TRBD1 (5 bases). CDR1 is MNHNY and CDR2 is SVGAGI in the germline V gene (reference sequence). V lost 8 bases and J 0 bases, leaving 14 bases between the germline ends. The CDR3 totals 15 residues. CDR3 sequence reads: CASEGGTYSNQPQHF. CDR3 DNA: TGTGCCAGCGAGGGAGGGACTTATAGCAATCAGCCCCAGCATTTT.

This chain connects TRBV2 to TRBJ1-2, with TRBD1 as a possible D gene (6 bases). The V and J ends lost 6 bases and 0 bases respectively, with 23 bases between them. The CDR3 consists of 18 residues. Germline CDR1 reads SNHLY; CDR2 reads FYNNEI. The CDR3 protein is CASRDDGPGALANYGYTF. In DNA form, the CDR3 reads TGTGCCAGCAGAGATGACGGGCCAGGGGCTCTAGCTAACTATGGCTACACCTTC.

The gene calls are TRBV7-9 and TRBJ2-1; D unresolved. V shed 5 bases and J shed 4 bases, with 12 bases lying between them. The CDR3 consists of 14 residues. CDR1 SEHNR and CDR2 FQNEAQ come from the germline V gene (reference sequence). CDR3 sequence reads: CASSIKAGYNEQFF. The CDR3, as DNA: TGTGCCAGCAGCATTAAAGCAGGTTACAATGAGCAGTTCTTC.

The rearrangement links TRBV19 to TRBJ2-1, with D tentatively TRBD2 (6 bases). The CDR3 has 15 residues. V was shortened by 3 bases and J by 0 bases, with 9 bases between the two germline ends. CDR1 is LNHDA and CDR2 is SQIVND in the germline V gene (reference sequence). In DNA, the CDR3 is TGTGCCAGTAGTATTGCGGGAAGCTCCTACAATGAGCAGTTCTTC. The encoded protein is CASSIAGSSYNEQFF.

The chain recombines TRBV5-4 with TRBJ1-2; D is unresolved. Germline values: CDR1 SGHNT, CDR2 YYREEE (reference sequence). The V end was cut by 0 bases, the J end by 5 bases, with 11 bases between. CDR3 length: 14 amino acids. CDR3 bases: TGTGCCAGCAGCTTGGTGGGCCAAATATATGGCTACACCTTC. Its translation is CASSLVGQIYGYTF.

This chain connects TRBV7-6 to TRBJ2-5; the match to TRBD1 covers 7 bases. V lost 4 bases to trimming and J lost 4 bases; unmatched junction nucleotides: 3. The length of the CDR3 is 13 residues. The germline gives CDR1 SGHVS, CDR2 FNYEAQ. CDR3 in amino acids: CASSSHRGETQYF. For the CDR3, the DNA is TGTGCCAGCAGCTCGCACAGGGGAGAGACCCAGTACTTC. The full variable domain, with the rest looked up from reference TRBV7-6 and TRBJ2-5, is GAGVSQSPRYKVTKRGQDVALRCDPISGHVSLYWYRQALGQGPEFLTYFNYEAQQDKSGLPNDRFSAERPEGSISTLTIQRTEQRDSAMYRCASSSHRGETQYFGPGTRLLVL.

J is TRBJ1-4 and V is TRBV5-1; D not resolved. V gave up 1 base and J gave up 0 bases, with 4 bases separating them. Per the germline V gene, CDR1 is SGHRS and CDR2 is YFSETQ. There are 14 residues in the CDR3. This CDR3 is CASSLTATNEKLFF. In DNA form, the CDR3 reads TGCGCCAGCAGCTTGACAGCAACTAATGAAAAACTGTTTTTT.

In nucleotides, the CDR3 is TGTGCCAGCAGCCAAGAACGAGGGATTAATGAAAAACTGTTTTTT. Its protein is CASSQERGINEKLFF. V and J are TRBV14 and TRBJ1-4; D is ambiguous. V was pared by 0 bases and J by 4 bases, with 9 bases between. CDR3 size: 15 residues. Germline V CDR1 and CDR2: SGHDN, FVKESK.

The genes are TRBV28 and TRBJ2-1; TRBD1 matches at 8 bases. The CDR3 extends over 13 amino acids. Germline V gene sequence: CDR1 MDHEN, CDR2 SYDVKM. Trimming cost V 10 bases and J 6 bases; bases outside gene matches: 8. CDR3 protein: CATGQGLFNEQFF. Here the CDR3 DNA reads TGTGCCACCGGACAGGGTCTTTTCAATGAGCAGTTCTTC.

The rearrangement joins TRBV9 to TRBJ2-3; D ambiguous. The CDR3 consists of 11 residues. V was pared by 4 bases and J by 6 bases, with 6 bases between. The germline V gene has CDR1 SGDLS and CDR2 YYNGEE. The CDR3 sequence is CASSSVDTQYF. The CDR3 region has the DNA TGTGCCAGCAGCTCCGTGGATACGCAGTATTTT.

This clone occurred a few times. The chain is built from TRBV6-2 or TRBV6-3 and TRBJ2-7, with TRBD1 matching 7 bases. The germline V gene encodes CDR1 MNHEY and CDR2 SVGEGT. V dropped 6 bases and J dropped 0; count of bases not matched to a gene: 11. There are 16 residues in the CDR3. The DNA for the CDR3 is TGTGCCAGCAGCCCAACGGACAGGATTCCCTCCTACGAGCAGTACTTC. This translates into CASSPTDRIPSYEQYF.

The rearrangement uses TRBV24-1 and TRBJ1-5; TRBD1 matches 9 bases. Losses at the gene ends were 3 bases for V and 2 bases for J; bases not matched to a gene: 4. The germline V gene encodes CDR1 KGHDR and CDR2 SFDVKD. The CDR3 has 16 residues. This CDR3 reads CATSDPDRGGNQPQHF. The CDR3 DNA follows: TGTGCCACCAGTGATCCGGACAGGGGCGGCAATCAGCCCCAGCATTTT.

The chain recombines TRBV6-5 with TRBJ2-1; 7 bases are a match to TRBD2. The germline gives CDR1 MNHEY, CDR2 SVGAGI. Germline trimming cut 5 bases from V and 5 bases from J; bases unmatched to any gene: 9. CDR3 length equals 15 residues. The CDR3 DNA is TGTGCCAGCAGTACGCGGGGGAGCCCAAACAATGAGCAGTTCTTC. Translated, it gives CASSTRGSPNNEQFF.